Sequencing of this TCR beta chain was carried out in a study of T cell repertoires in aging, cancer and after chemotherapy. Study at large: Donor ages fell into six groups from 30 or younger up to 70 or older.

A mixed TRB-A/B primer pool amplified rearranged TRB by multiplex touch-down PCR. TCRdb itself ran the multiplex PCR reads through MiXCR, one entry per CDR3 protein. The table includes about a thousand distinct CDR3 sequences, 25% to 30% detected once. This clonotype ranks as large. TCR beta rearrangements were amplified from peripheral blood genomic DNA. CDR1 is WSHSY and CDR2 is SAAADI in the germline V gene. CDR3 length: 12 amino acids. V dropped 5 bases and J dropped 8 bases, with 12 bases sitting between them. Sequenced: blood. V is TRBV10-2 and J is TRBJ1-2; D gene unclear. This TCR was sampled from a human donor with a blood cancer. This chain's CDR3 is CASSPAQIGYTF. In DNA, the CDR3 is TGCGCCAGCAGTCCGGCGCAGATAGGCTACACCTTC.